The 22 T cell receptor beta chains presented below share a single source sample, sequenced in a study of type 1 and type 2 diabetes patients. PCR was run on genomic DNA. Multiplex PCR with 30 forward and 13 reverse primers amplified the TCR beta CDR3. TCRdb analysed the multiplex PCR reads with MiXCR anew, one entry per CDR3 protein. The sample includes 250,000 or so distinct CDR3 sequences, roughly 44% of them seen just once. The sequencing sample was made of peripheral blood mononuclear cells (PBMCs). These receptors came from a man between 18 and 29 years old with type 2 diabetes.

This clonotype is termed medium-sized (0.01 to 0.1%). The chain recombines TRBV10-3 with TRBJ2-3; 9 nucleotides match TRBD2. There are 14 residues in the CDR3. V shed 5 bases, J shed 6 bases, and the junction held 6 bases outside the gene matches. CDR1 and CDR2 from the germline V gene are ENHRY and SYGVKD. The CDR3 nucleotides are TGTGCCATCAGTCTAGCGGGATTTTCGGATACGCAGTATTTT. This translates into CAISLAGFSDTQYF.

The rearrangement links TRBV25-1 to TRBJ1-1, with 7 positions matching TRBD1. The J segment lost 1 base and the V segment lost 5 bases, leaving 7 bases of the junction unmatched. This CDR3 contains 15 residues. Germline CDR1 and CDR2: MGHDK and SYGVNS. The CDR3 sequence is CASSFSAGGNTEAFF. CDR3 sequence (DNA): TGTGCCAGCAGTTTTAGTGCAGGGGGGAACACTGAAGCTTTCTTT.

The V and J genes are TRBV19 and TRBJ1-1; D call uncertain. This CDR3 region has 13 residues. V was shortened by 0 bases and J by 1 base, with 3 bases between the two germline ends. The V gene's germline CDR1 is LNHDA and CDR2 SQIVND (reference sequence). This chain's CDR3 is CASSIEPNTEAFF. In DNA, the CDR3 is TGTGCCAGTAGTATAGAACCGAACACTGAAGCTTTCTTT.

Only a few counts were recorded for this clonotype. The V and J genes are TRBV2 and TRBJ2-3, with 13 bases lining up with TRBD2. The V gene's germline CDR1 is SNHLY and CDR2 FYNNEI. The CDR3 is 16 amino acids. Trimming at V came to 7 bases and at J to 5 bases, leaving 9 bases not matched to a gene. The CDR3 loop reads CASISTSGRAVDTQYF. The CDR3 DNA sequence: TGTGCCAGCATTAGTACTAGCGGGAGGGCCGTAGATACGCAGTATTTT.

This clonotype was detected only a few times. This chain links TRBV6-1 with TRBJ2-1; 7 bases fit TRBD2. J lost 5 bases, V lost 3 bases, and 7 bases had no gene match. Germline CDR1 is MNHNS and CDR2 is SASEGT. This CDR3 contains 15 residues. The CDR3: CASSEAASGNNEQFF. The CDR3 region has the DNA TGTGCCAGCAGTGAGGCGGCTAGCGGTAACAATGAGCAGTTCTTC.

This sequence joins TRBV5-1 and TRBJ1-2; D unclear. CDR3 length: 15 amino acids. Between the trimmed V and J ends, which lost 0 bases and 7 bases, there was a span of 16 bases. Per germline, CDR1 SGHRS and CDR2 YFSETQ. The CDR3 here is CASSLGAGVSIGYTF. In DNA, the CDR3 is TGCGCCAGCAGCTTGGGCGCCGGGGTCTCAATTGGCTACACCTTC. Using reference TRBV5-1 and TRBJ1-2 for the parts outside the CDR3, the full variable domain is KAGVTQTPRYLIKTRGQQVTLSCSPISGHRSVSWYQQTPGQGLQFLFEYFSETQRNKGNFPGRFSGRQFSNSRSEMNVSTLELGDSALYLCASSLGAGVSIGYTFGSGTRLTVV.

Here the CDR3 reads CSARGTVRNTEAFF. In nucleotides, the CDR3 is TGCAGTGCTAGAGGGACCGTGCGGAACACTGAAGCTTTCTTT. This chain connects TRBV20-1 to TRBJ1-1, with D uncertain. Trimming took off 1 base at V and 1 base at J, with 10 bases between the two ends. Germline V lookup: CDR1 DFQATT, CDR2 SNEGSKA (reference sequence). The CDR3 sequence is 14 residues long.

The V call is TRBV6-2 or TRBV6-3, the J call TRBJ2-7; 8 bases line up with TRBD2. Trimming took 3 bases from V and 3 from J; bases not matched to a gene: 4. CDR1 and CDR2 from the germline V gene are MNHEY and SVGEGT. There are 14 residues in the CDR3. The CDR3 DNA sequence: TGTGCCAGCAGTTATCTAGCGGGTCGCTACGAGCAGTACTTC. It encodes CASSYLAGRYEQYF.

This clonotype turned up a few times. This chain connects TRBV7-9 to TRBJ2-5, with D perhaps being TRBD1 or TRBD2 (5 bases each). The V gene's germline CDR1 is SEHNR and CDR2 FQNEAQ (reference sequence). V lost 0 bases and J lost 5, with 7 bases in between. The CDR3 loop spans 13 amino acids. CDR3 coding DNA: TGTGCCAGCAGCTTAGCGGGGGATGAGACCCAGTACTTC. Amino acid sequence: CASSLAGDETQYF.

The chain couples TRBV20-1 to TRBJ1-3; D is undetermined. The germline V gene has CDR1 DFQATT and CDR2 SNEGSKA (reference sequence). The CDR3 covers 13 residues. Deletions cut 0 bases from V and 6 bases from J, with 9 bases between. CDR3 protein: CSARDLIKNTIYF. CDR3 DNA: TGCAGTGCTAGAGATCTTATAAAAAACACCATATATTTT.

This clonotype turned up a few times. The chain recombines TRBV12-3 or TRBV12-4 with TRBJ2-7, with unresolved D. V lost 10 bases to trimming and J lost 1 base, with 14 bases between them. CDR3 length equals 13 residues. The CDR3, as DNA: TGTGCCACCTCCAGCGACGTTTCCTACGAGCAGTACTTC. Amino acid sequence: CATSSDVSYEQYF.

The V call is TRBV6-6, the J call TRBJ2-7, with 8 bases that match TRBD2. There are 13 residues in the CDR3. From germline, CDR1 is MNHNY and CDR2 SVGAGI (reference sequence). V shed 7 bases and J 5 bases; nucleotides not matched to a gene: 7. CDR3 amino acids: CASTSLGGDEQYF. The CDR3 coding sequence is TGTGCCAGCACCTCACTCGGGGGGGACGAGCAGTACTTC.

In this sample, this clonotype turned up a few times. The chain has TRBV15 and TRBJ1-5; no reliable D call. Germline V gives CDR1 LNHNV, CDR2 YYDKDF (reference sequence). The CDR3 spans 15 residues. V shed 5 bases and J shed 4 bases, with 15 bases lying between them. The CDR3 is CATSVGWVGNQPQHF. CDR3 nucleotide sequence: TGTGCCACCAGCGTCGGGTGGGTAGGAAATCAGCCCCAGCATTTT. The whole variable domain, remainder taken from reference TRBV15 and TRBJ1-5, is DAMVIQNPRYQVTQFGKPVTLSCSQTLNHNVMYWYQQKSSQAPKLLFHYYDKDFNNEADTPDNFQSRRPNTSFCFLDIRSPGLGDTAMYLCATSVGWVGNQPQHFGDGTRLSIL.

In this sample, this clonotype turned up a few times. The chain couples TRBV7-8 to TRBJ2-3; 12 bases map to TRBD2. The length of the CDR3 is 17 residues. V was pared by 5 bases and J by 4 bases, with 10 bases of the junction left unmatched. Germline CDR1 reads SGHVS; CDR2 reads FQNEAQ. The CDR3, as DNA: TGTGCCAGCAGCCTATCGAGGACTAGCGGGAACCCAGATACGCAGTATTTT. This gives the protein CASSLSRTSGNPDTQYF. Supplemented by reference TRBV7-8 and TRBJ2-3, the full variable domain reads GAGVSQSPRYKVAKRGQDVALRCDPISGHVSLFWYQQALGQGPEFLTYFQNEAQLDKSGLPSDRFFAERPEGSVSTLKIQRTQQEDSAVYLCASSLSRTSGNPDTQYFGPGTRLTVL.

This clonotype has only a few counts. This chain uses TRBV27 with TRBJ2-5; 11 nucleotides agree with TRBD1. J was trimmed by 5 bases and V by 5 bases; bases with no gene match: 7. There are 15 residues in the CDR3. The germline CDR1 and CDR2 sequences are MNHEY and SMNVEV (reference sequence). The CDR3: CASSEAGTGGETQYF. For the CDR3, the DNA is TGTGCCAGCAGTGAAGCCGGGACAGGGGGTGAGACCCAGTACTTC.

This clonotype showed up just a few times. The chain couples TRBV5-1 to TRBJ1-1; no clear D gene. V was pared by 0 bases and J by 1 base, with 10 bases between. This CDR3 is 15 amino acids long. From germline, CDR1 is SGHRS and CDR2 YFSETQ. The CDR3 DNA follows: TGCGCCAGCAGCTTGGTCGTGAATACGAACACTGAAGCTTTCTTT. Amino acid sequence: CASSLVVNTNTEAFF.

As to this clonotype: Without the conserved terminal phenylalanine or tryptophan, this CDR3 likely stems from a read error. This chain joins TRBV15 and TRBJ1-1; TRBD1 aligns across 8 bases. Germline V gene sequence: CDR1 LNHNV, CDR2 YYDKDF (reference sequence). There are 14 residues in the CDR3. CDR3 region: CVTSWPDRVTEAFL. The DNA for the CDR3 is TGTGTCACCAGCTGGCCGGACAGGGTTACTGAAGCTTTCCTT.

In the case of this clonotype: At one end, the junction sequence differs from germline, possibly due to a read error. The chain links TRBV5-1 to TRBJ2-5; 8 bases match TRBD1. Germline V gives CDR1 SGHRS, CDR2 YFSETQ. The CDR3 sequence is 14 residues long. The DNA of the CDR3 is TGCGCCAGCAGCTTGGCAGGGGGCGAAGAGATCCAGTACTTC. Translating it yields CASSLAGGEEIQYF. Together with reference TRBV5-1 and TRBJ2-5, the CDR3 gives the full variable domain: KAGVTQTPRYLIKTRGQQVTLSCSPISGHRSVSWYQQTPGQGLQFLFEYFSETQRNKGNFPGRFSGRQFSNSRSEMNVSTLELGDSALYLCASSLAGGEEIQYFGPGTRLLVL.

This clonotype was counted between two and nine times. V usage is TRBV10-2 and J usage is TRBJ2-1; D possibly corresponds to TRBD1 (6 bases). V shed 6 bases and J shed 1 base, with 13 bases lying between them. CDR3 length equals 15 residues. CDR1 and CDR2 from the germline V gene are WSHSY and SAAADI. The CDR3 bases are TGCGCCAGCAGGGGTACAGGGACATCCTACAATGAGCAGTTCTTC. This translates into CASRGTGTSYNEQFF.

In this sample, this clonotype turned up many times. The chain carries TRBV10-3 and TRBJ1-6; D uncertain. CDR1 and CDR2 (germline): ENHRY, SYGVKD. The CDR3 is 13 residues long. V lost 7 bases and J 5 bases, leaving 9 bases between the germline ends. The CDR3 sequence: CAIKKLDNSPLHF. As DNA, the CDR3 is TGTGCCATCAAGAAGCTAGATAATTCACCCCTCCACTTT.

The rearrangement links TRBV6-6 to TRBJ2-7, with D perhaps TRBD1 (6 bases). The CDR3 consists of 15 residues. From germline, CDR1 is MNHNY and CDR2 SVGAGI (reference sequence). Between the trimmed V and J ends, which lost 7 bases and 0 bases, there was a span of 16 bases. CDR3 bases: TGTGCCAGCACCTTGACAGGCCTCAGCTCCTACGAGCAGTACTTC. Its protein product is CASTLTGLSSYEQYF.

The V gene is TRBV28, the J gene TRBJ2-2, with TRBD1 matching 7 bases. Germline CDR1 MDHEN, CDR2 SYDVKM. J lost 5 bases, V lost 3 bases, and 6 bases had no gene match. The CDR3 extends over 15 amino acids. CDR3 DNA sequence: TGTGCCAGCAGTTTCAAGGGGGCGAGGACCGGGGAGCTGTTTTTT. Encoded protein: CASSFKGARTGELFF.